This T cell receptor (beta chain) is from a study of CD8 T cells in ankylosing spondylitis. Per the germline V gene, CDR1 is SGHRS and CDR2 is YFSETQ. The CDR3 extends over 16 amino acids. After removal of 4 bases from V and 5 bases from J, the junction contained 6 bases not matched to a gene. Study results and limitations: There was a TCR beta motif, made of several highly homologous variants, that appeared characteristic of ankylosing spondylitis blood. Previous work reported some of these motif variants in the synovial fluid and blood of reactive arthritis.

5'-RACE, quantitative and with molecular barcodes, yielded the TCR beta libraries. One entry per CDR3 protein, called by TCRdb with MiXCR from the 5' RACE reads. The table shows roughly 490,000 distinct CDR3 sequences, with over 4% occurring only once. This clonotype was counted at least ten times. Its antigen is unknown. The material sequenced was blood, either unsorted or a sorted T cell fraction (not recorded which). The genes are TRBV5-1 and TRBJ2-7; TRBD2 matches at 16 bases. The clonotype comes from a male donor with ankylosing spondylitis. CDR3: CASSKGLAGGPDEQYF. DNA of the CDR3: TGCGCCAGCAGCAAGGGACTAGCGGGAGGGCCAGACGAGCAGTACTTC.